Listed below are T cell receptor beta chains from one sample, sequenced in a study of PD-1 blockade in mismatch repair-deficient tumors. Only in-frame clones appear in the TCRdb table, and some are missing; sequencing was by immunoSEQ multiplex PCR. The table shows 100,000 to 150,000 clones, with 85% to 90% occurring only once. The material was peripheral blood, obtained just under 74 weeks after starting pembrolizumab. All receptors come from an adult with mismatch repair-deficient cancer. Each CDR3 is given with its conserved first and last residue. A D gene is named only where the DNA matches it firmly. Clone sizes are given selectively: once, few, many, or a class where the clone is expanded.

size	V	J	D	CDR3	DNA
NA	TRBV7-9	TRBJ2-1	TRBD2	CASSLPGGPSYNEQFF	TGTGCCAGCAGCTTACCGGGAGGCCCGTCCTACAATGAGCAGTTCTTC
NA	TRBV7-6	TRBJ2-5	TRBD2	CASSLGLAGETQYF	TGTGCCAGCAGCTTAGGACTAGCGGGAGAGACCCAGTACTTC
NA	TRBV5-4	TRBJ2-7	TRBD2	CASSSGLAAYEQYF	TGTGCCAGCAGCTCGGGACTAGCGGCCTACGAGCAGTACTTC
NA	TRBV7-2	TRBJ2-1	NA	CASSSQISNEQFF	TGTGCCAGCAGCTCCCAGATCAGTAATGAGCAGTTCTTC
NA	TRBV5-6	TRBJ1-1	TRBD1	CASSLRRDRENTEAFF	TGTGCCAGCAGCTTACGCCGGGACAGGGAGAACACTGAAGCTTTCTTT
NA	TRBV30	TRBJ2-6	TRBD2	CACGGVVANVLTF	TGTGCCTGCGGGGGGGTGGTTGCCAACGTCCTGACTTTC
NA	TRBV6-6	TRBJ2-7	NA	CASKRNDLSYEQYF	TGTGCCAGCAAACGGAACGACCTATCCTACGAGCAGTACTTC
once	TRBV19	TRBJ2-1	NA	CASSAKTNYNEQFF	TGTGCCAGTAGTGCGAAGACAAACTACAATGAGCAGTTCTTC
NA	TRBV12-5	TRBJ2-3	NA	CASGLGGTDTQYF	TGTGCTAGTGGTTTGGGAGGCACAGATACGCAGTATTTT
NA	TRBV19	TRBJ2-7	NA	CASTVSGDSYEQYF	TGTGCCAGTACGGTATCGGGAGACTCCTACGAGCAGTACTTC
many	TRBV10-3	TRBJ2-7	TRBD1	CAISEGQGDVDEQYF	TGTGCCATCAGTGAAGGACAGGGTGATGTGGACGAGCAGTACTTC
NA	TRBV27	TRBJ1-2	TRBD1	CASSPGTGASDYGYTF	TGTGCCAGCAGTCCGGGGACAGGGGCATCCGACTATGGCTACACCTTC
few	TRBV30	TRBJ2-7	TRBD1	CAWSVRGYEQYF	TGTGCCTGGAGTGTCAGGGGGTACGAGCAGTACTTC
NA	TRBV28	TRBJ2-7	NA	CASRGAGLGYEQYF	TGTGCCAGCCGAGGCGCCGGTTTAGGCTACGAGCAGTACTTC
NA	TRBV4-3	TRBJ1-1	NA	CASSQDIPYRANTEAFF	TGCGCCAGCAGCCAAGATATACCTTACAGAGCGAACACTGAAGCTTTCTTT
NA	TRBV28	TRBJ1-2	NA	CASSSRQRLNYGYTF	TGTGCCAGCAGTTCACGACAGAGACTTAACTATGGCTACACCTTC
few	TRBV5-4	TRBJ2-5	TRBD2	CASSLGLAGGGQYF	TGTGCCAGCAGCTTAGGCCTAGCGGGAGGGGGCCAGTACTTC
NA	TRBV9	TRBJ2-5	NA	CASSASGGVGETQYF	TGTGCCAGCAGCGCGAGTGGTGGGGTTGGAGAGACCCAGTACTTC
NA	TRBV13	TRBJ2-6	TRBD2	CASSIISLAGEGGANVLTF	TGTGCCAGCAGCATAATATCCTTAGCGGGAGAAGGTGGGGCCAACGTCCTGACTTTC
few	TRBV2	TRBJ2-7	NA	CASSGRFYEQYF	TGTGCCAGCAGTGGACGGTTCTACGAGCAGTACTTC
NA	TRBV27	TRBJ2-6	NA	CASSSLSGANVLTF	TGTGCCAGCAGTTCACTCTCTGGGGCCAACGTCCTGACTTTC
once	TRBV19	TRBJ2-2	NA	CASLQPGGELFF	TGTGCCAGCCTTCAGCCTGGGGGGGAGCTGTTTTTT
NA	TRBV30	TRBJ1-1	NA	CAWSANRWGEAFF	TGTGCCTGGAGTGCTAACCGATGGGGTGAAGCTTTCTTT
once	TRBV13	TRBJ2-2	NA	CASSFRTGSGELFF	TGTGCCAGCAGCTTTAGAACAGGTTCCGGGGAGCTGTTTTTT
NA	TRBV11-2	TRBJ2-7	NA	CASSLDRLQVPEQYF	TGTGCCAGCAGCTTAGATCGTCTTCAGGTTCCCGAGCAGTACTTC
NA	TRBV4-2	TRBJ2-3	NA	CASSQVIGTDTQYF	TGTGCCAGCAGCCAAGTAATCGGCACAGATACGCAGTATTTT
NA	TRBV11-3	TRBJ1-2	TRBD1	CASSFTGAYGYTF	TGTGCCAGCAGCTTTACAGGGGCCTATGGCTACACCTTC
NA	TRBV6-5	TRBJ2-1	TRBD2	CASSPLAGSLYEQFF	TGTGCCAGCAGTCCTCTAGCGGGAAGTCTCTATGAGCAGTTCTTC
NA	TRBV7-9	TRBJ2-2	TRBD1	CASSWTTGTDGELFF	TGTGCCAGCAGCTGGACGACAGGGACGGACGGGGAGCTGTTTTTT